This TCR beta chain was identified during a study of shared clonotypes between healthy human individuals. Study-wide background: In total, the donors were a couple of women and a few men aged 18 to 49.

Sequenced by immunoSEQ multiplex PCR; TCRdb stores in-frame clones only, minus some. The table has 2 million to 2.5 million clones, almost 96% seen once. CDR3 length: 14 residues. CDR1 GTSNPN and CDR2 SVGIG come from the germline V gene (reference sequence). V was cut by 3 bases and J by 7 bases, with 18 bases left in between. The TCR sequence derives from a man between 18 and 29 years old in good health. Sequenced: naive CD4+ T cells sorted from blood. The subset: CD45RA+ positively selected. V and J are TRBV30 and TRBJ2-5; D remains ambiguous. CDR3 nucleotides: TGTGCCTGGAGCATACGGGCCGAAAGTGGGACCCAGTACTTC. Its translation is CAWSIRAESGTQYF.